Each of the 19 T cell receptor beta chains below was sequenced from the same sample in a study of CD8+CD57+ T cells in acquired aplastic anemia. Flow cytometry had shown expanded CD8+CD57+ cells in the patients chosen for sequencing. TCR beta VDJ and CDR3 profiling used genomic DNA as template. Via MiXCR, TCRdb re-called the reads, giving one row per CDR3 protein. The table has some 98,000 distinct CDR3 sequences, about 63% seen once. The material sequenced was sorted CD4+, CD8+, or CD8+CD57+ T cells (not recorded which) from PBMCs. Receptors originate from a human donor with aplastic anemia.

CDR3 residues: CASSFDRAGANVLTF. CDR3 DNA: TGTGCCAGCAGCTTCGACAGGGCTGGGGCCAACGTCCTGACTTTC. The rearrangement uses TRBV7-3 and TRBJ2-6; TRBD1 matches at 7 bases. J lost 2 bases, V lost 3 bases, and 1 base had no gene match. Per germline, CDR1 SGHTA and CDR2 FQGTGA. CDR3 length: 15 amino acids.

This clonotype has a count of ten or more. The rearrangement uses TRBV6-1 and TRBJ2-3; TRBD2 agrees at 9 bases. The V gene end was trimmed by 7 bases and the J gene end by 2 bases; junction bases not matched to a gene: 7. Per germline, CDR1 MNHNS and CDR2 SASEGT. The CDR3 length is 15 residues. CDR3 sequence (DNA): TGTGCCAGCATTAAACTAGCGGGTGACACAGATACGCAGTATTTT. This translates into CASIKLAGDTDTQYF.

This sequence joins TRBV9 and TRBJ2-3; 11 bases agree with TRBD2. V dropped 3 bases and J dropped 2; count of bases not matched to a gene: 11. Germline CDR1 is SGDLS and CDR2 is YYNGEE. The CDR3 contains 18 residues. In DNA, the CDR3 is TGTGCCAGCAGCGCCGGACCGACTAGCGGGACTTACACAGATACGCAGTATTTT. It is translated as CASSAGPTSGTYTDTQYF.

This clonotype was detected only a few times. V is TRBV15 and J is TRBJ1-1; no clear D gene. CDR1 and CDR2 from the germline V gene are LNHNV and YYDKDF (reference sequence). This CDR3 is 14 amino acids long. Deletions cut 2 bases from V and 1 base from J, with 8 bases between. CDR3 sequence (DNA): TGTGCCACCAGCAGATCGAGTGAGAACACTGAAGCTTTCTTT. It encodes CATSRSSENTEAFF.

This clonotype was seen only a few times. The chain uses TRBV20-1 and TRBJ1-6; tentative D call: TRBD1 (5 bases). V was trimmed by 1 base and J by 4 bases, leaving 17 bases between them. The CDR3 is 17 amino acids. Germline CDR1 reads DFQATT; CDR2 reads SNEGSKA (reference sequence). For the CDR3, the DNA is TGCAGTGCTAGAGGCCCGACAGTAGCTCCTTATAATTCACCCCTCCACTTT. This encodes CSARGPTVAPYNSPLHF.

This clonotype was observed a few times. J is TRBJ1-1 and V is TRBV24-1; D is uncertain. The length of the CDR3 is 13 residues. V lost 4 bases, J lost 2 bases, and 7 bases lay in between. The germline gives CDR1 KGHDR, CDR2 SFDVKD. The CDR3 is CATSDPSNTEAFF. The CDR3 nucleotides read TGTGCCACCAGTGACCCATCCAACACTGAAGCTTTCTTT.

Comment on this clonotype: An end of the junction differs from the germline gene, which may be a read error. The V call is TRBV7-9, the J call TRBJ2-5; 8 bases agree with TRBD2. Germline CDR1 is SEHNR and CDR2 is FQNEAQ (reference sequence). The CDR3 is 15 residues long. CDR3 region: CASSYSGGQKETQYF. Here the CDR3 DNA reads TGTGCCAGCAGCTATTCGGGGGGGCAGAAAGAGACCCAGTACTTT.

This clonotype has a count of ten or more. V gene TRBV29-1 combines with J gene TRBJ1-4, with unresolved D. CDR1 is SQVTM and CDR2 is ANQGSEA in the germline V gene. This CDR3 is 13 amino acids long. Trimming removed 8 bases at V and 2 bases at J, with 12 bases between. CDR3 bases: TGCAGCCCTGAAGGGTTGACTAATGAAAAACTGTTTTTT. It is translated as CSPEGLTNEKLFF. Combining the CDR3 with reference TRBV29-1 and TRBJ1-4 gives the whole variable domain SAVISQKPSRDICQRGTSLTIQCQVDSQVTMMFWYRQQPGQSLTLIATANQGSEATYESGFVIDKFPISRPNLTFSTLTVSNMSPEDSSIYLCSPEGLTNEKLFFGSGTQLSVL.

The chain links TRBV12-3 or TRBV12-4 to TRBJ2-2; TRBD2 matches at 7 bases. The trim removed 3 bases at V and 0 bases at J, leaving 4 bases unmatched. This CDR3 contains 16 residues. The CDR3 sequence: CASSLGGGANTGELFF. In DNA form, the CDR3 reads TGTGCCAGCAGTTTGGGCGGGGGAGCGAACACCGGGGAGCTGTTTTTT.

The chain joins TRBV6-5 to TRBJ2-7, with D maybe TRBD1 (6 bases). CDR3 size: 15 residues. Trimming removed 0 bases at V and 0 bases at J, with 9 bases between. Germline CDR1 MNHEY, CDR2 SVGAGI. In DNA form, the CDR3 reads TGTGCCAGCAGTTACTCGTCCAGGGGCTCCTACGAGCAGTACTTC. It is translated as CASSYSSRGSYEQYF.

V usage is TRBV29-1 and J usage is TRBJ1-2; D gene unclear. This CDR3 comprises 12 residues. Germline CDR1 reads SQVTM; CDR2 reads ANQGSEA. The ends were cut back, 8 bases at V and 6 bases at J, with 16 bases in the middle. This chain's CDR3 is CSIGFGPNGYTF. The CDR3 nucleotides are TGCAGCATTGGGTTTGGCCCGAATGGCTACACCTTC.

The genes are TRBV2 and TRBJ2-1, with D possibly called TRBD1 or TRBD2 (6 bases each). This CDR3 has 14 amino acids. Per the germline V gene, CDR1 is SNHLY and CDR2 is FYNNEI. V was shortened by 10 bases and J by 5 bases, with 18 bases between the two germline ends. The chain's CDR3 is CATLTGRSDNEQFF. In DNA, the CDR3 is TGTGCCACCCTAACAGGGAGGTCAGACAATGAGCAGTTCTTC.

The chain uses TRBV11-1 and TRBJ2-1, with 11 bases aligning to TRBD2. This CDR3 comprises 16 residues. The ends lost 5 bases at V and 7 bases at J; junction bases unmatched: 10. The V gene's germline CDR1 is SGHAT and CDR2 FQDESV (reference sequence). The CDR3 coding sequence is TGTGCCAGCAGCCCTACTAGCGGGAGTCTGGTTAATGAGCAGTTCTTC. This translates into CASSPTSGSLVNEQFF.

The V and J genes are TRBV2 and TRBJ1-6; D remains ambiguous. The CDR3 covers 12 residues. V was trimmed by 3 bases and J by 8 bases, leaving 5 bases between them. Germline CDR1 is SNHLY and CDR2 is FYNNEI. Written as DNA, the CDR3 is TGTGCCAGCAGTGACGTTGATTCACCCCTCCACTTT. It translates to CASSDVDSPLHF.

The V gene is TRBV20-1, the J gene TRBJ2-1, with 10 bases fitting TRBD2. CDR3 length equals 15 residues. V lost 7 bases and J lost 1; bases outside the gene matches: 7. Per the germline V gene, CDR1 is DFQATT and CDR2 is SNEGSKA (reference sequence). The CDR3 sequence: CSVAAGGTSYNEQFF. In DNA, the CDR3 is TGCAGTGTAGCAGCGGGAGGGACGTCCTACAATGAGCAGTTCTTC.

This chain uses TRBV6-1 with TRBJ1-5; no definite D call. The CDR3 extends over 12 amino acids. Trimming stripped 7 bases from V and 7 bases from J, with 11 bases between. Germline V gene sequence: CDR1 MNHNS, CDR2 SASEGT. The CDR3 protein is CASTQGQQPQHF. The CDR3 nucleotides read TGTGCCAGCACCCAAGGGCAACAGCCCCAGCATTTT.

V gene TRBV7-7 combines with J gene TRBJ2-5, with D unresolved. V shed 3 bases and J shed 5 bases, with 10 bases lying between them. This CDR3 has 13 amino acids. In germline, CDR1 is SSHAT, CDR2 FNYEAQ (reference sequence). CDR3 residues: CASSFGVRETQYF. In DNA form, the CDR3 reads TGTGCCAGCAGCTTCGGTGTGAGGGAGACCCAGTACTTC.

The V call is TRBV15, the J call TRBJ1-5; D may be TRBD1 (5 bases). The V end lost 3 bases, the J end lost 3 bases, and 6 bases lay between the germline ends. CDR1 LNHNV and CDR2 YYDKDF come from the germline V gene (reference sequence). The CDR3 sequence is 13 residues long. The DNA of the CDR3 is TGTGCCACCAGCAGGGGGGACAATCAGCCCCAGCATTTT. Protein: CATSRGDNQPQHF.

The rearrangement links TRBV20-1 to TRBJ2-5, with D possibly TRBD1 on 5 matching bases. Germline V gene sequence: CDR1 DFQATT, CDR2 SNEGSKA (reference sequence). This CDR3 contains 14 residues. The V end was cut by 6 bases, the J end by 1 base, with 15 bases between. CDR3 loop: CSATPTGSQETQYF. CDR3 in DNA: TGCAGTGCCACCCCCACAGGTTCCCAAGAGACCCAGTACTTC.